This TCR beta chain is from a study of cytomegalovirus exposure and HLA in healthy donors. The germline CDR1 and CDR2 sequences are KGHSH and LQKENI. CDR3 length equals 16 residues. The J segment lost 3 bases and the V segment lost 3 bases, leaving 8 bases of the junction unmatched. While unrecorded immune exposures were likely, the donors were nominally healthy when sampled. Findings and caveats of the study: Productive status was seen about 90% or about 30% of the time for most TCR beta V segments in an earlier analysis.

PCR primers comprised 60 Vbeta and 13 Jbeta primers. Clones were sequenced by immunoSEQ multiplex PCR, and TCRdb holds only the in-frame ones, with some missing. This table has a few hundred thousand clones, about nine tenths appearing once. About this clone itself: Its cognate antigen is unknown.

Sequencing input: PBMCs. The V and J genes are TRBV18 and TRBJ2-5, with 9 positions matching TRBD1. The TCR originated in a girl aged 2-15 years in good health and CMV-seronegative. This chain's CDR3 is CASSPPQGAIKETQYF. In nucleotides, the CDR3 is TGTGCCAGCTCACCGCCACAGGGGGCGATAAAAGAGACCCAGTACTTC.